This T cell receptor (beta chain) was identified in a study of T cells in Graves' hyperthyroidism and ophthalmopathy. This clonotype was counted ten times or more. Germline CDR1 and CDR2: SGDLS and YYNGEE. CDR3 length: 15 amino acids. Trimming stripped 4 bases from V and 4 bases from J, with 15 bases between. Together with thyroid ultrasound, orbital computed tomography, serum thyroxine and TRAb, clinical symptoms were used for diagnoses. PBMCs came from less than 11 ml fresh peripheral blood. TCR beta CDR3 sequences were amplified from RNA transcripts. An initial round of RT-PCR targeting the TCR CDR3 relied on the HTBI primer set. TCRdb reprocessed the multiplex PCR reads with MiXCR, giving one entry per CDR3 protein. The sample yields about 55,000 distinct CDR3 sequences, 53% seen once.

The genes are TRBV9 and TRBJ2-1; the D gene is possibly TRBD1 (7 bases). The TCR sequence derives from a woman aged 60-70 years with Graves' ophthalmopathy. The sample taken for sequencing was blood. CDR3 coding DNA: TGTGCCAGCAGCTCAGGGGGTAGCGGATACAATGAGCAGTTCTTC. Its protein is CASSSGGSGYNEQFF.